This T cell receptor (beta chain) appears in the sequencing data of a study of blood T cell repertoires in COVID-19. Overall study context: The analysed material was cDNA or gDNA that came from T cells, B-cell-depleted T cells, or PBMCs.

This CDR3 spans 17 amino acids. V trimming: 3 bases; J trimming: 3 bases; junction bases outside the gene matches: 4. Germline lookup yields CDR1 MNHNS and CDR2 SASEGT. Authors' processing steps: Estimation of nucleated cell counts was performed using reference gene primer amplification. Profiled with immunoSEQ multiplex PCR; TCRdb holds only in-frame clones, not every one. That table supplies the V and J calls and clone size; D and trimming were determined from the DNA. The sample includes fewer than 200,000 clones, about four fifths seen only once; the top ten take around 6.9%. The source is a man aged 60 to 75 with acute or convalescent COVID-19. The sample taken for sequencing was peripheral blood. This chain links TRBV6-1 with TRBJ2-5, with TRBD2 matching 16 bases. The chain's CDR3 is CASSEGLAGGGEETQYF. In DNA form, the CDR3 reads TGTGCCAGCAGTGAGGGACTAGCGGGAGGGGGCGAAGAGACCCAGTACTTC.